These T cell receptor beta chains were read from a single sample in a study of T cell changes during pregnancy in multiple sclerosis. Sequenced by immunoSEQ multiplex PCR; TCRdb stores in-frame clones only, minus some. The data hold approximately 40,000 clones, with approximately 90% observed a single time. Here the sequenced sample was CD4+ T cells from peripheral blood mononuclear cells, taken in the first trimester of pregnancy. The receptors were gathered from a female donor with multiple sclerosis, enrolled in a pregnancy study. Each CDR3 is given with its conserved first and last residue. Fields, in order: V gene, D gene, clone size, J gene, CDR3 DNA, CDR3 protein. A D gene is named only where the DNA matches it firmly. Size is stated for part of the rows, as once, few or many counts, or as a class when the clone is expanded.

TRBV7-6	TRBD1	.	TRBJ1-5	TGTGCCAGCAGCCCCTTAGAGGGGGCTCATCAGCCCCAGCATTTT	CASSPLEGAHQPQHF
TRBV19	TRBD1	.	TRBJ1-2	TGTGCCAGCCAAACCGGGACAGGGGCCTACTATGGCTACACCTTC	CASQTGTGAYYGYTF
TRBV18	.	.	TRBJ1-1	TGTGCCAGCTCATCGCAGGGGCTTTACACTGAAGCTTTCTTT	CASSSQGLYTEAFF
TRBV12-5	.	medium-sized	TRBJ2-5	TGTGCTAGTGGTTCGAGGCCGCTCCAAGAGACCCAGTACTTC	CASGSRPLQETQYF
TRBV7-2	.	.	TRBJ1-5	TGTGCCAGCAGCACCGGACAGACTTATCAGCCCCAGCATTTT	CASSTGQTYQPQHF
TRBV9	.	.	TRBJ1-1	TGTGCCAGCAGCGAGACCGGACGAGGGGAAGCTTTCTTT	CASSETGRGEAFF
TRBV2	.	few	TRBJ2-1	TGTGCCAGCAACCCGGGACAACCTTACAATGAGCAGTTCTTC	CASNPGQPYNEQFF
TRBV19	TRBD1	.	TRBJ2-7	TGTGCCAGTAGTATAAGGCCGGGACAGGGATACGAGCAGTACTTC	CASSIRPGQGYEQYF
TRBV30	.	.	TRBJ1-5	TGTGCCTGGAGGACAGGAGGAAGGCCCCAGCATTTT	CAWRTGGRPQHF
TRBV5-1	TRBD2	once	TRBJ2-7	TGCGCCAGCAAATCCCATAGCGGGACTTACGAGCAGTACTTC	CASKSHSGTYEQYF
TRBV30	.	.	TRBJ2-2	TGTGCCTGGAGCGACTCAGCGGACCCTAACACCGGGGAGCTGTTTTTT	CAWSDSADPNTGELFF
TRBV6-5	.	.	TRBJ1-1	TGTGCCAGCAGTTATCAAACTGGGGGGTACACTGAAGCTTTCTTT	CASSYQTGGYTEAFF
TRBV12-1	.	.	TRBJ2-6	TGTGCCAGCAGGGTCAGATCTGGGGCCAACGTCCTGACTTTC	CASRVRSGANVLTF
TRBV11-2	.	.	TRBJ1-1	TGTGCCAGCAGCTTCGGCCGGACAAACACTGAAGCTTTCTTT	CASSFGRTNTEAFF
TRBV7-2	TRBD1	once	TRBJ2-7	TGTGCCAGCAGCTGGTCCGGGACAGCGAACTACGAGCAGTACTTC	CASSWSGTANYEQYF
TRBV5-1	.	.	TRBJ1-4	TGCGCCAGCAGCCCCTCCCCCAGTCCAACTAATGAAAAACTGTTTTTT	CASSPSPSPTNEKLFF
TRBV6-1	TRBD1	.	TRBJ1-2	TGTGCCAGCAGTGCGCTCATGGACAGGGGGTGGGCAGGCTACACCTTC	CASSALMDRGWAGYTF
TRBV30	.	.	TRBJ1-5	TGTGCCTGGAGAAGCAGGGGCAATCAGCCCCAGCATTTT	CAWRSRGNQPQHF
TRBV6-5	TRBD2	.	TRBJ2-7	TGTGCCAGCAGTTACTCCGCGGGAGGGAGCCCCTACGAGCAGTACTTC	CASSYSAGGSPYEQYF
TRBV5-1	TRBD1	.	TRBJ1-2	TGCGCCAGCAGCTTCTGGGACAGGGGTAACTATGGCTACACCTTC	CASSFWDRGNYGYTF
TRBV20-1	.	once	TRBJ2-5	TGCAGTGCTAGTCCAAAAGAGACCCAGTACTTC	CSASPKETQYF
TRBV6-5	TRBD1	few	TRBJ1-1	TGTGCCAGCAGTCGACAGGGTCCCACTGAAGCTTTCTTT	CASSRQGPTEAFF
TRBV10-1	.	.	TRBJ1-1	TGCGCCAGCAGAGGACAGAAAAGCACTGAAGCTTTCTTT	CASRGQKSTEAFF
TRBV6-5	TRBD2	.	TRBJ2-7	TGTGCCAGCAGGCAAGGACTAGCCTACGAGCAGTACTTC	CASRQGLAYEQYF
TRBV5-6	.	once	TRBJ1-2	TGTGCCAGCAGCTTCCGACGGGGATCCGGAATGGTGAACACCTTC	CASSFRRGSGMVNTF
TRBV30	.	.	TRBJ1-5	TGTGCCTGGAGTGTAACCGGAGATAGCAATCAGCCCCAGCATTTT	CAWSVTGDSNQPQHF
TRBV18	TRBD1	few	TRBJ1-5	TGTGCCAGCCGGACAGGGAGGAGGAATCAGCCCCAGCATTTT	CASRTGRRNQPQHF
TRBV30	.	.	TRBJ1-1	TGTGCCTGGAGTGTACTTGATACGGGAGCCACTGAAGCTTTCTTT	CAWSVLDTGATEAFF